This passage covers 21 T cell receptor beta chains from one sample sequenced in a study of regulatory T cells in long-lasting Graves disease. iRepertoire HTBI primers and Arm-PCR of CDR3 regions built TCR beta libraries. One entry per CDR3 protein results from TCRdb running MiXCR on the multiplex PCR reads. The sample yields 400,000 or so distinct CDR3 sequences, around 24% seen once. This sample's time point: persistent/refractory GD, antithyroid drugs over 5 years with positive TRAb. Generation of the TCR library employed RNA extracted from PBMCs. The sample was peripheral blood mononuclear cells (PBMCs), taken when the disease was refractory, from a patient treated with antithyroid drugs. The receptors shown here come from a female donor with Graves disease.

The chain links TRBV4-1 to TRBJ2-5, with TRBD2 identical over 13 bases. Per the germline V gene, CDR1 is MGHRA and CDR2 is YSYEKL. This CDR3 is 16 amino acids long. The J segment lost 5 bases and the V segment lost 5 bases, leaving 8 bases of the junction unmatched. The CDR3 reads CASSSGLAGVMETQYF. The CDR3 nucleotides are TGCGCCAGCAGCTCCGGACTAGCGGGAGTAATGGAGACCCAGTACTTC.

This clonotype was found many times. The chain uses TRBV2 and TRBJ1-6; 8 nucleotides match TRBD1. CDR1 and CDR2 (germline): SNHLY, FYNNEI. This CDR3 region has 15 residues. The V segment lost 5 bases and the J segment 9 bases; nucleotides outside the gene matches: 9. CDR3 amino acids: CASSLDRVPISPLHF. In DNA, the CDR3 is TGTGCCAGCAGTCTGGACAGGGTGCCAATTTCACCCCTCCACTTT.

This clonotype was recorded at least ten times. CDR3 amino acids: CASSEAGTRGVQQYF. CDR3 DNA sequence: TGTGCCAGCAGTGAAGCAGGGACTAGGGGGGTCCAGCAGTACTTC. The chain has TRBV2 and TRBJ2-7; the match to TRBD2 covers 8 bases. The CDR3 is made up of 15 amino acids. Germline V lookup: CDR1 SNHLY, CDR2 FYNNEI. Trimming at V came to 0 bases and at J to 8 bases, leaving 9 bases not matched to a gene.

The gene calls are TRBV27 and TRBJ2-1, with D possibly being TRBD1 or TRBD2 (5 bases each). The CDR3 sequence is 15 residues long. V was shortened by 5 bases and J by 2 bases, with 13 bases between the two germline ends. Germline values: CDR1 MNHEY, CDR2 SMNVEV (reference sequence). The CDR3 region is CASSRAARAYNEQFF. As DNA, the CDR3 is TGTGCCAGCAGTAGAGCGGCCAGGGCCTACAATGAGCAGTTCTTC.

Remarks on this clonotype: It may be a read error: a sequence one base away is much more abundant. The rearrangement joins TRBV27 to TRBJ2-7, with no clear D. Between the trimmed V and J ends, which lost 4 bases and 1 base, there was a span of 11 bases. The CDR3 loop spans 14 amino acids. Germline loops: CDR1 MNHEY, CDR2 SMNVEV (reference sequence). CDR3 DNA sequence: TGTGCCAGCAGTTCCGTGGGAACTTCCTACGAGCAGTACTTC. Amino acid sequence: CASSSVGTSYEQYF.

V is TRBV7-8 and J is TRBJ1-4; TRBD1 is a possible D gene (6 bases). The length of the CDR3 is 14 residues. The germline gives CDR1 SGHVS, CDR2 FQNEAQ. V shed 5 bases and J shed 8 bases, with 15 bases lying between them. The CDR3, as DNA: TGTGCCAGCAGCCGGGGGCCGACTACCGAAAAACTGTTTTTT. This codes for CASSRGPTTEKLFF.

This clonotype was counted a few times. The V call is TRBV9, the J call TRBJ2-2; D gene ambiguous. Germline CDR1 reads SGDLS; CDR2 reads YYNGEE. There are 16 residues in the CDR3. Trimming removed 0 bases at V and 2 bases at J, with 11 bases between. This CDR3 reads CASSVEPRINTGELFF. CDR3 coding DNA: TGTGCCAGCAGCGTAGAGCCTAGAATTAACACCGGGGAGCTGTTTTTT.

Notes on this clonotype: A much more abundant neighbour one base away suggests this may be a read error. V usage is TRBV28 and J usage is TRBJ2-4, with 8 nucleotides matching TRBD2. The CDR3 is made up of 14 amino acids. Germline assignment: CDR1 MDHEN and CDR2 SYDVKM. The CDR3 is CANSLTSVGDIQYF. CDR3 coding DNA: TGTGCCAACAGTTTGACTAGCGTCGGAGACATTCAGTACTTC.

This clonotype was counted once. CDR3 region: CASSPGQGRWEQYF. CDR3 DNA sequence: TGTGCCAGCAGTCCGGGACAGGGGCGTTGGGAGCAGTACTTC. V and J are TRBV6-1 and TRBJ2-7; TRBD1 matches at 10 bases. Trimming at V came to 5 bases and at J to 7 bases, leaving 8 bases not matched to a gene. CDR1 MNHNS and CDR2 SASEGT come from the germline V gene. The CDR3 loop spans 14 amino acids.

The chain recombines TRBV4-1 with TRBJ1-1; D is ambiguous. CDR3 length: 14 residues. V lost 4 bases and J 3 bases, leaving 12 bases between the germline ends. Looked up from germline, CDR1 is MGHRA and CDR2 is YSYEKL. The CDR3 loop reads CASSPRNVDTEAFF. The CDR3 DNA is TGCGCCAGCAGCCCACGGAACGTGGACACTGAAGCTTTCTTT.

This clonotype was found a few times. V gene TRBV28 combines with J gene TRBJ2-2, with D uncertain. The ends were cut back, 8 bases at V and 1 base at J, with 17 bases in the middle. The CDR3 consists of 16 residues. The germline gives CDR1 MDHEN, CDR2 SYDVKM. CDR3 sequence reads: CASSIMETMNTGELFF. The CDR3 bases are TGTGCCAGCTCCATTATGGAGACCATGAACACCGGGGAGCTGTTTTTT. Supplemented by reference TRBV28 and TRBJ2-2, the full variable domain reads DVKVTQSSRYLVKRTGEKVFLECVQDMDHENMFWYRQDPGLGLRLIYFSYDVKMKEKGDIPEGYSVSREKKERFSLILESASTNQTSMYLCASSIMETMNTGELFFGEGSRLTVL.

This clonotype has at least ten counts. This chain links TRBV7-6 with TRBJ2-5; D is uncertain. The CDR3 has 13 amino acids. Germline CDR1 SGHVS, CDR2 FNYEAQ. V was cut by 0 bases and J by 5 bases, with 7 bases left in between. CDR3 residues: CASSLAPRETQYF. CDR3 DNA sequence: TGTGCCAGCAGCTTAGCGCCTCGGGAGACCCAGTACTTC.

V and J are TRBV19 and TRBJ2-6; no firm D call. The germline V and J ends were trimmed by 11 bases and 0 bases, with 11 bases remaining between them. The germline V gene has CDR1 LNHDA and CDR2 SQIVND (reference sequence). The CDR3 is made up of 14 amino acids. As DNA, the CDR3 is TGTGCCTCCGAGATAAGCTCTGGGGCCAACGTCCTGACTTTC. It translates to CASEISSGANVLTF.

The gene calls are TRBV29-1 and TRBJ2-3; 15 bases are shared with TRBD2. This CDR3 is 14 amino acids long. Germline values: CDR1 SQVTM, CDR2 ANQGSEA. After removal of 7 bases from V and 4 bases from J, the junction contained 3 bases not matched to a gene. CDR3 in amino acids: CSAGLAGGADTQYF. CDR3 nucleotides: TGCAGCGCTGGACTAGCGGGAGGGGCAGATACGCAGTATTTT.

This clonotype was detected a few times. V and J are TRBV20-1 and TRBJ2-3; TRBD2 agrees at 13 bases. The CDR3 is 15 residues long. J was trimmed by 6 bases and V by 0 bases; bases with no gene match: 3. Germline V lookup: CDR1 DFQATT, CDR2 SNEGSKA (reference sequence). The CDR3 sequence: CSARDRGLAGDTQYF. The CDR3 coding sequence is TGCAGTGCTAGAGATCGGGGACTAGCGGGGGATACGCAGTATTTT.

V gene TRBV19 combines with J gene TRBJ2-2, with D tentatively TRBD1 or TRBD2 (6 bases each). CDR1 is LNHDA and CDR2 is SQIVND in the germline V gene (reference sequence). The CDR3 spans 15 residues. V lost 6 bases, J lost 8 bases, and 19 bases lay in between. The CDR3 region has the DNA TGTGCCAGTAGACACTGGGACTCCAGGGGAGGGGAGCTGTTTTTT. Translating gives CASRHWDSRGGELFF.

This clonotype was counted between two and nine times. The V and J genes are TRBV25-1 and TRBJ1-5, with D tentatively TRBD1 (5 bases). Germline assignment: CDR1 MGHDK and CDR2 SYGVNS. CDR3 length: 16 residues. Trimming removed 1 base from V and 0 bases from J, with 10 bases in between. This CDR3 is CASSESGEYSNQPQHF. CDR3 in DNA: TGTGCCAGCAGTGAATCGGGGGAGTATAGCAATCAGCCCCAGCATTTT.

The sample holds a few counts of this clonotype. The chain recombines TRBV7-2 with TRBJ2-5; 10 nucleotides match TRBD2. The CDR3 totals 15 residues. V dropped 5 bases and J dropped 5; count of bases not matched to a gene: 8. The germline gives CDR1 SGHTA, CDR2 FQGNSA. The CDR3 region has the DNA TGTGCCAGCAGCCCCCCAGCGGGAGGGCTTGAGACCCAGTACTTC. Amino acids: CASSPPAGGLETQYF.

The table lists this clonotype with many counts. The chain combines TRBV12-3 or TRBV12-4 with TRBJ2-7; 8 bases are shared with TRBD2. The junction had 9 bases not matched to a gene; V was cut back by 6 bases and J by 5 bases. There are 14 residues in the CDR3. The CDR3 nucleotides are TGTGCCAGCAGCCACAGCGGGAGTACCGACGAGCAGTACTTC. It specifies CASSHSGSTDEQYF.

This clonotype turned up a few times. V gene TRBV29-1 combines with J gene TRBJ1-2, with D perhaps matching TRBD1 (5 bases). Trimming took 0 bases from V and 4 from J, leaving 15 bases between them. Germline V gene lookup returns CDR1 SQVTM and CDR2 ANQGSEA. The CDR3 has 15 amino acids. The CDR3 DNA reads as TGCAGCGTTGAAGATCAGGGAGGCACACCCTATGGCTACACCTTC. Its translation: CSVEDQGGTPYGYTF.

The V call is TRBV20-1, the J call TRBJ1-1; 7 nucleotides match TRBD1. V gave up 8 bases and J gave up 1 base; unmatched junction bases: 10. Germline V gives CDR1 DFQATT, CDR2 SNEGSKA (reference sequence). The length of the CDR3 is 14 residues. The DNA of the CDR3 is TGCAGTCTGGAAACGCGACAGGGGAACACTGAAGCTTTCTTT. Translating it yields CSLETRQGNTEAFF.